These 10 T cell receptor beta chains were sequenced from one sample in a study of shared clonotypes between healthy human individuals (dated by TCRdb to the early 2020s). Receptors were amplified or captured by the immunoSEQ multiplex PCR assay. The table comes from immuneACCESS by way of TCRdb, which keeps in-frame sequences with V and J called. Part of the clones is missing from these tables; in studies checked, under half for an unresolved V gene and the rest for unknown reasons. The sample data list roughly 500,000 clones, and about 85% of these were observed just once. The top ten hold 10% to 15% of the sample. Sequencing was carried out using PBMCs. Source of these receptors: a woman in her thirties or forties in good health. Some clones in this sample may be carry-over from other donors' samples.

This chain links TRBV19 with TRBJ1-1, with 7 bases aligning to TRBD1. The germline CDR1 and CDR2 sequences are LNHDA and SQIVND (reference sequence). V lost 5 bases and J lost 1; bases outside the gene matches: 4. The CDR3 length is 14 residues. CDR3 sequence: CASSPGTENTEAFF. DNA for the CDR3: TGTGCCAGTAGTCCGGGGACAGAGAACACTGAAGCTTTCTTT.

This clone was seen a handful of times. CDR3 residues: CASSASGGTDTQYF. The CDR3 bases are TGTGCCAGCAGCGCTAGCGGTGGCACAGATACGCAGTATTTT. The chain recombines TRBV2 with TRBJ2-3, with 7 positions matching TRBD2. CDR3 size: 14 residues. Trimming took 6 bases from V and 1 from J; bases not matched to a gene: 4. Germline V gene lookup returns CDR1 SNHLY and CDR2 FYNNEI.

The chain has TRBV5-1 and TRBJ2-5; D is possibly TRBD1 or TRBD2 (6 bases each). The CDR3 has 14 residues. Looked up from germline, CDR1 is SGHRS and CDR2 is YFSETQ. V was clipped by 4 bases and J by 3 bases, with 13 bases between them. DNA for the CDR3: TGCGCCAGCAGCATAGGGGGGTCCGAAGAGACCCAGTACTTC. This encodes CASSIGGSEETQYF.

The chain carries TRBV30 and TRBJ1-3, with no clear D. Germline V gives CDR1 GTSNPN, CDR2 SVGIG (reference sequence). This CDR3 is 14 amino acids long. V lost 1 base and J lost 3, with 10 bases in between. The CDR3 DNA is TGTGCCTGGAGTGGGGCATACGATGGAAACACCATATATTTT. Its translation: CAWSGAYDGNTIYF.

Points on this clone: The same CDR3 also results from other DNA sequences found in this sample. J is TRBJ2-7 and V is TRBV30; TRBD2 matches at 7 bases. Germline CDR1 is GTSNPN and CDR2 is SVGIG (reference sequence). The CDR3 extends over 11 amino acids. V gave up 1 base and J gave up 6 bases; unmatched junction bases: 0. The CDR3 DNA is TGTGCCTGGAGTGGCGGGGGCGAGCAGTACTTC. It translates to CAWSGGGEQYF.

This rearrangement joins TRBV28 to TRBJ2-4, with TRBD1 as a possible D gene (6 bases). Germline loops: CDR1 MDHEN, CDR2 SYDVKM. V dropped 6 bases and J dropped 0 bases, with 18 bases sitting between them. The CDR3 consists of 17 residues. This CDR3 is CASRPRQGPLAKNIQYF. The CDR3 coding sequence is TGTGCCAGCAGACCCCGGCAGGGGCCCCTAGCCAAAAACATTCAGTACTTC.

The gene calls are TRBV29-1 and TRBJ2-7; D remains unclear. The CDR3 consists of 13 residues. The V and J ends lost 2 bases and 5 bases respectively, with 13 bases between them. Germline lookup yields CDR1 SQVTM and CDR2 ANQGSEA. This CDR3 is CSVETLGLDEQYF. CDR3 nucleotides: TGCAGCGTTGAAACTCTGGGGTTAGACGAGCAGTACTTC.

This clone was observed a single time. A far larger clone differs by one base, so this is likely a read error. The V call is TRBV30, the J call TRBJ2-7; 8 positions agree with TRBD2. This CDR3 is 15 amino acids long. Germline assignment: CDR1 GTSNPN and CDR2 SVGIG (reference sequence). CDR3 in DNA: TGTGCCTGGAGTGCGGTAGCGGGAAGGGCCTACAAGCAGTACTTC. Translation gives CAWSAVAGRAYKQYF.

The V gene is TRBV29-1, the J gene TRBJ1-1; a weak D match, TRBD1 (6 bases). The CDR3 spans 13 residues. Germline V lookup: CDR1 SQVTM, CDR2 ANQGSEA. Trimming took 6 bases from V and 1 from J, leaving 12 bases between them. CDR3 sequence reads: CSVLQGENTEAFF. In DNA form, the CDR3 reads TGCAGCGTGCTACAGGGAGAGAACACTGAAGCTTTCTTT.

The V gene is TRBV28, the J gene TRBJ2-5; the match to TRBD2 covers 9 bases. After removal of 5 bases from V and 1 base from J, the junction contained 8 bases not matched to a gene. CDR1 is MDHEN and CDR2 is SYDVKM in the germline V gene. The CDR3 loop spans 16 amino acids. CDR3 sequence reads: CASSPISGRSQETQYF. CDR3 DNA: TGTGCCAGCAGTCCGATCAGCGGGAGGTCCCAAGAGACCCAGTACTTC. Full variable domain (missing parts from reference TRBV28 and TRBJ2-5): DVKVTQSSRYLVKRTGEKVFLECVQDMDHENMFWYRQDPGLGLRLIYFSYDVKMKEKGDIPEGYSVSREKKERFSLILESASTNQTSMYLCASSPISGRSQETQYFGPGTRLLVL.